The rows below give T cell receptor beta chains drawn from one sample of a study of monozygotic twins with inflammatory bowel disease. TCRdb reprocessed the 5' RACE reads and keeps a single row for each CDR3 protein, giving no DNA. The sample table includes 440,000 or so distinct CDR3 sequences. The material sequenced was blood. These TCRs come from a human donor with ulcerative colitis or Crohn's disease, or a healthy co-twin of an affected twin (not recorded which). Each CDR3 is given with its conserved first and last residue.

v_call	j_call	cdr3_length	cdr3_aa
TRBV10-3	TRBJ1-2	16	CAISESIQGGNYGYTF
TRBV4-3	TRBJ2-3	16	CASSKGPSFPTDTQYF
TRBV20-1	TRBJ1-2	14	CSASIGGAIDGYTF
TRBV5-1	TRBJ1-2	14	CASSSNRGPSGYTF
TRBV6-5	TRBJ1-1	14	CASSYNRVNTEAFF
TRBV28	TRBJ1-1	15	CASSFFDSVNTEAFF
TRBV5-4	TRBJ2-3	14	CASSPRDGTDTQYF
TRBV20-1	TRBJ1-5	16	CSARGQGIQSNQPQHF
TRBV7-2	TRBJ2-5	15	CASSLDRRTGETQYF
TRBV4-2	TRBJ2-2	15	CASTSELAGTGELFF
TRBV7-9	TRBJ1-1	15	CASSFDRGLWTEAFF
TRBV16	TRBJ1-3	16	CASSQSGLRSGNTIYF
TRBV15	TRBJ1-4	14	CATSNRRNNEKLFF
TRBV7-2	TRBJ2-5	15	CASSSPDRGKETQYF
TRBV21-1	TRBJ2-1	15	CASSKAATEYNEQFF
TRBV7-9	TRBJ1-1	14	CASSATPKNTEAFF
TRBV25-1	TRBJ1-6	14	CASSRESPNSPLHF
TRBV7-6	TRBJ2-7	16	CASSPGGSGVSYEQYF
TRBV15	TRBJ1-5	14	CATSSDRTNQPQHF
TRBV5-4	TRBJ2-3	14	CASSLFGRADTQYF
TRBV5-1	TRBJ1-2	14	CASSDSQRDYGYTF
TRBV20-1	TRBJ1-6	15	CSARDRSSYNSPLHF
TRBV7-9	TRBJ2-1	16	CASSLSSSGIYNEQFF
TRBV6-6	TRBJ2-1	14	CASNLREVYNEQFF
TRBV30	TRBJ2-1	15	CAWSLTGVSYNEQFF
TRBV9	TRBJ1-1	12	CASSEGTSRAFF
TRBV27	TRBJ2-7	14	CASAGTSGSYEQYF
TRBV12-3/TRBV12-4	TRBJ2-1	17	CASSSPLAGVPGNEQFF
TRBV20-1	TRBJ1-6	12	CSASGGDSPLHF
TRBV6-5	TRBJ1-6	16	CASSSPNREKNSPLHF
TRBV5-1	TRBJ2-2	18	CASSLSLAGLANTGELFF
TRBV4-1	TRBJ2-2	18	CASSLSRPSGNRAGELFF
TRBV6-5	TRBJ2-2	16	CASSSPGQGLPGELFF
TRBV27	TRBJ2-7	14	CASRSGGASYEQYF
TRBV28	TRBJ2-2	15	CASSPSSLAGGELFF
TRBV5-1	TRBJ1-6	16	CASSGEGPAHNSPLHF
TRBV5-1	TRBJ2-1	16	CASSFQTSGRDNEQFF
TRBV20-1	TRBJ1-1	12	CSAGRQNTEAFF
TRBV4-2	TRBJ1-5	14	CASSQVQGGWPQHF
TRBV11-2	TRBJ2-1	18	CASSLTSGRAGSYNEQFF
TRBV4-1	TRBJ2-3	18	CASSQVYTAGVLTDTQYF
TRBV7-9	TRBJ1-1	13	CASSPTFVAEAFF
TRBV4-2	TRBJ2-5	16	CASSQEVVERGETQYF
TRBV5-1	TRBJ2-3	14	CASRRGGSGDTQYF
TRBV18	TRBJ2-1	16	CASSTAGLAGVNEQFF
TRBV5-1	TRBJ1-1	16	CASSLLLGHRNTEAFF
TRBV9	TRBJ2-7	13	CASTDGSTYEQYF
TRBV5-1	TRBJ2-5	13	CASSLSPQETQYF
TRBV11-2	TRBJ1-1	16	CASSLGRGGMNTEAFF
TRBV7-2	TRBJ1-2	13	CASSSDRGSGYTF
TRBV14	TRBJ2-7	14	CASSQDTGLYEQYF
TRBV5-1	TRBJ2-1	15	CASQREVSSYNEQFF
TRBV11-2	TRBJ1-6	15	CASSLMTGLNSPLHF
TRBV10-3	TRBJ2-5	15	CAISESKGGEETQYF
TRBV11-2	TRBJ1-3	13	CASSWGAGNTIYF
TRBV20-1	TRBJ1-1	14	CSADPGQVNTEAFF